These 23 T cell receptor beta chains originate from one sample sequenced in a study of post-analysis software for immune sequencing data. Whole-study findings and limits: With TRBV5-6, TRBV5-1 and TRBV20-1 included, five TRBV segments were more frequent in patients than in controls.

No antigen is known for these receptors. Tagging with unique molecular identifiers was a feature of the TCR beta cDNA libraries. TCRdb recomputed calls from the PCR reads with MiXCR, one row per CDR3 protein. The table records about 760,000 distinct CDR3 sequences, about 27% of them present only once. The sequenced sample consisted of blood. The source is a girl aged 5-17 years with multiple sclerosis.

CDR3: CASSLGRTDYSNQPQHF. CDR3 in DNA: TGTGCCAGCAGTTTAGGTAGGACAGACTATAGCAATCAGCCCCAGCATTTT. V usage is TRBV12-3 or TRBV12-4 and J usage is TRBJ1-5; D may be TRBD1 (6 bases). The CDR3 sequence is 17 residues long. With 1 base removed from V and 0 bases from J, the gap between germline ends came to 13 bases.

This clonotype showed up just a few times. The V and J genes are TRBV4-1 and TRBJ1-4; TRBD1 matches at 7 bases. The V and J ends lost 4 bases and 4 bases, in that order; junction bases with no gene match: 3. CDR1 and CDR2 from the germline V gene are MGHRA and YSYEKL. The CDR3 length is 14 residues. Written as DNA, the CDR3 is TGCGCCAGCAGCCCGGGACAGTTTAATGAAAAACTGTTTTTT. Its protein product is CASSPGQFNEKLFF.

The chain employs TRBV20-1 and TRBJ1-4; 7 nucleotides agree with TRBD1. Per germline, CDR1 DFQATT and CDR2 SNEGSKA (reference sequence). J lost 8 bases, V lost 5 bases, and 8 bases had no gene match. The CDR3 spans 13 residues. The CDR3 nucleotides are TGCAGTGCTGGGACAGCACGAGGGGAAAAACTGTTTTTT. This translates into CSAGTARGEKLFF.

J is TRBJ1-2 and V is TRBV5-6; tentatively, D is TRBD1 (5 bases). Germline lookup yields CDR1 SGHDT and CDR2 YYEEEE. This CDR3 region has 14 residues. V was shortened by 5 bases and J by 8 bases, with 19 bases between the two germline ends. The chain's CDR3 is CASRFTGPSGGYTF. DNA of the CDR3: TGTGCCAGCAGATTTACGGGGCCGTCTGGAGGCTACACCTTC.

This clonotype was counted a few times. The chain has TRBV20-1 and TRBJ2-1, with 10 positions matching TRBD1. Germline CDR1 and CDR2: DFQATT and SNEGSKA (reference sequence). The CDR3 loop spans 13 amino acids. V shed 5 bases and J 9 bases; nucleotides not matched to a gene: 7. Here the CDR3 DNA reads TGCAGTGCTGGGGGGGACAGGGGTGGTGAGCAGTTCTTC. Translation: CSAGGDRGGEQFF.

In DNA, the CDR3 is TGCGCCAGCAGCCAAGGTCGTTCGAGCTCTGGGGCCAACGTCCTGACTTTC. This sequence encodes CASSQGRSSSGANVLTF. This chain links TRBV4-3 with TRBJ2-6; D not resolved. Trimming took off 1 base at V and 0 bases at J, with 10 bases between the two ends. The length of the CDR3 is 17 residues. Looked up from germline, CDR1 is LGHNA and CDR2 is YSLEER.

V usage is TRBV29-1 and J usage is TRBJ2-1; 7 bases are shared with TRBD1. This CDR3 has 14 residues. Per germline, CDR1 SQVTM and CDR2 ANQGSEA. V lost 5 bases, J lost 5 bases, and 9 bases stayed unmatched. CDR3 DNA sequence: TGCAGCGTTTCGGGACAGCGTTACAACAATGAGCAGTTCTTC. Its translation: CSVSGQRYNNEQFF.

In the case of this clonotype: A junction end diverges from the germline sequence, so it may reflect a read error. The chain carries TRBV12-3 or TRBV12-4 and TRBJ2-2; TRBD2 might be the D (5 bases). This CDR3 comprises 16 residues. This CDR3 reads CASSLAPGSLTGELFF. CDR3 coding DNA: TGTGCCAGCAGTTTAGCCCCGGGTTCCCTAACCGGGGAACTGTTTTTT.

This chain links TRBV7-9 with TRBJ2-5; a possible D gene is TRBD2 (6 bases). CDR1 SEHNR and CDR2 FQNEAQ come from the germline V gene (reference sequence). The CDR3 runs 12 residues. V was shortened by 7 bases and J by 7 bases, with 13 bases between the two germline ends. The CDR3 protein is CASTWREGTQYF. The CDR3 DNA reads as TGTGCCAGCACATGGCGGGAAGGGACCCAGTACTTC.

Comment on this clonotype: The junction departs from germline at one end; a sequencing error may be responsible. The V gene is TRBV11-2, the J gene TRBJ1-4; the match to TRBD1 covers 7 bases. The germline CDR1 and CDR2 sequences are SGHAT and FQNNGV. The CDR3 loop spans 16 amino acids. In DNA form, the CDR3 reads TGTGCCAGCAGCTACGGGACAGTTGCAACTAATGAAGAACTGTTTTTT. This codes for CASSYGTVATNEELFF.

The CDR3 bases are TGTGCCAGCAGGACAACGACAGGGGGGGTGGATACGCAGTATTTT. The encoded protein is CASRTTTGGVDTQYF. The genes are TRBV6-1 and TRBJ2-3; the match to TRBD1 covers 9 bases. Germline V gene lookup returns CDR1 MNHNS and CDR2 SASEGT. With 6 bases clipped from V and 6 bases from J, the junction kept 10 bases outside the gene matches. The length of the CDR3 is 15 residues.

The V gene is TRBV29-1, the J gene TRBJ2-5, with D perhaps assigned TRBD1 or TRBD2 (5 bases each). Germline V gene data show CDR1 as SQVTM and CDR2 as ANQGSEA. This CDR3 has 14 amino acids. With 5 bases removed from V and 2 bases from J, the gap between germline ends came to 15 bases. For the CDR3, the DNA is TGCAGCGTTAGGGGACCTCTGCAACAAGAGACCCAGTACTTC. Translation gives CSVRGPLQQETQYF.

On this clonotype itself: A much larger clonotype is one base distant, so this may be a read error. The chain uses TRBV6-4 and TRBJ2-3; D remains ambiguous. The germline gives CDR1 MRHNA, CDR2 SNTAGT. The CDR3 contains 13 residues. DNA of the CDR3: TGTGCCAACAGTGTAACTAGCACAGATACGCAGTATTTT. Translation: CANSVTSTDTQYF.

This clonotype was seen many times. The chain carries TRBV10-3 and TRBJ1-5; no reliable D call. The CDR3 sequence is 14 residues long. V lost 6 bases to trimming and J lost 2 bases, with 11 bases between them. In germline, CDR1 is ENHRY, CDR2 SYGVKD. This CDR3 is CAISGKEGNQPQHF. Here the CDR3 DNA reads TGTGCCATCAGCGGGAAGGAGGGCAATCAGCCCCAGCATTTT.

The chain links TRBV5-1 to TRBJ2-2; D could derive from TRBD1 or TRBD2 (5 bases each). V lost 0 bases and J lost 4, with 13 bases in between. In germline, CDR1 is SGHRS, CDR2 YFSETQ. The CDR3 is made up of 16 amino acids. For the CDR3, the DNA is TGCGCCAGCAGCTTGGGGAGCGCGAGGGGCACCGGGGAGCTGTTTTTT. The encoded protein is CASSLGSARGTGELFF.

This chain links TRBV28 with TRBJ2-1; possible D gene TRBD1, 6 bases. The CDR3 covers 14 residues. Deletions cut 8 bases from V and 2 bases from J, with 13 bases between. Germline CDR1 is MDHEN and CDR2 is SYDVKM. The CDR3 sequence: CASPAGTTYNEQFF. CDR3 DNA sequence: TGTGCCAGCCCAGCCGGGACAACCTACAATGAGCAGTTCTTC.

This clonotype appeared a few times. The V and J genes are TRBV7-2 and TRBJ2-1; the D is unclear. The CDR3 covers 14 residues. Trimming left V 3 bases short and J 4 bases short, with 10 bases between. Germline lookup yields CDR1 SGHTA and CDR2 FQGNSA. The CDR3 sequence is CASSFSLNYNEQFF. CDR3 coding DNA: TGTGCCAGCAGCTTCTCCCTGAATTACAATGAGCAGTTCTTC.

This clonotype was seen many times. The chain carries TRBV12-3 or TRBV12-4 and TRBJ2-6, with unresolved D. Trimming left V 4 bases short and J 1 base short, with 8 bases between. The CDR3 is 15 residues long. CDR3 DNA: TGTGCCAGCAGTTCTTTCTCGTCTGGGGCCAACGTCCTGACTTTC. Protein product: CASSSFSSGANVLTF.

A few counts support this clonotype. The gene calls are TRBV6-6 and TRBJ2-5; 10 positions match TRBD1. With V trimmed by 2 bases and J by 1 base, 1 base remained unmatched. CDR1 and CDR2 from the germline V gene are MNHNY and SVGAGI (reference sequence). This CDR3 is built from 15 residues. The CDR3 nucleotides are TGTGCCAGCAGTTACGGGACAGGGGCCCAAGAGACCCAGTACTTC. Residues: CASSYGTGAQETQYF.

This clonotype was seen a handful of times. This chain uses TRBV28 with TRBJ1-2, with a tentative D call TRBD1 (5 bases). Per the germline V gene, CDR1 is MDHEN and CDR2 is SYDVKM. This CDR3 contains 15 residues. The V gene lost 3 bases and the J gene lost 4 bases, with 15 bases spanning the gap. The CDR3: CASSFWDEGGYGYTF. The CDR3, as DNA: TGTGCCAGCAGTTTCTGGGACGAGGGAGGCTATGGCTACACCTTC.

Regarding this clonotype: The limits of the CDR3 on the DNA are not certain, so only TCRdb's listed CDR3 is given. The CDR3: CASSPTGGNTEAFFGYTF. The chain has TRBV7-9 and TRBJ1-2; the table's D call TRBD1 went unverified against the DNA. The CDR3 is 18 residues long, counting both termini. Germline V gene data show CDR1 as SEHNR and CDR2 as FQNEAQ (reference sequence).

This chain uses TRBV3-1 with TRBJ2-3, with a tentative D call TRBD2 (7 bases). This CDR3 has 15 residues. Looked up from germline, CDR1 is LGHDT and CDR2 is YNNKEL (reference sequence). V shed 0 bases and J shed 8 bases, with 15 bases lying between them. The CDR3 loop reads CASSQDLAGARTQYF. The CDR3 nucleotides read TGTGCCAGCAGCCAAGATTTGGCGGGGGCCCGTACGCAGTATTTT.

About this clonotype itself: Its ends do not fully match the called genes, so a read error is possible. This sequence joins TRBV4-2 and TRBJ2-1; TRBD2 agrees at 8 bases. Germline V gives CDR1 LGHNA, CDR2 YNFKEQ. This CDR3 contains 17 residues. CDR3: CASGHEPTGGHYNEQFF. In DNA, the CDR3 is TGTGCCAGCGGCCACGAGCCCACGGGGGGGCACTACAATGAGCAGTTCTTC.